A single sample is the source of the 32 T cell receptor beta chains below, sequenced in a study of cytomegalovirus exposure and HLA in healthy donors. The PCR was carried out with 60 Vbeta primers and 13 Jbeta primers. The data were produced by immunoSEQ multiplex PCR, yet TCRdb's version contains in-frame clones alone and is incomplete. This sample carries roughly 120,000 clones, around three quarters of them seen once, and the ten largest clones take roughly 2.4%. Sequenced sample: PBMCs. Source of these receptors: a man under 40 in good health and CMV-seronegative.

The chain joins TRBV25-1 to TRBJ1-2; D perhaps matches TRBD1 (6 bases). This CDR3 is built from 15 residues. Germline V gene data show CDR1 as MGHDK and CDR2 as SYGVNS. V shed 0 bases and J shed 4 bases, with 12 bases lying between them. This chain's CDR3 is CASSEYIGDTYGYTF. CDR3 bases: TGTGCCAGCAGTGAATATATTGGGGACACCTATGGCTACACCTTC.

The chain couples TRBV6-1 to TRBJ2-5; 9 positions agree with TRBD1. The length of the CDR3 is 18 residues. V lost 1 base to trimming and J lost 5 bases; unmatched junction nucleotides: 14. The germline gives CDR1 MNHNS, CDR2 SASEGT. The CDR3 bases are TGTGCCAGCAGTGAAGAGAGATTGGGGACAGGGCCCCACGAGACCCAGTACTTC. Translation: CASSEERLGTGPHETQYF.

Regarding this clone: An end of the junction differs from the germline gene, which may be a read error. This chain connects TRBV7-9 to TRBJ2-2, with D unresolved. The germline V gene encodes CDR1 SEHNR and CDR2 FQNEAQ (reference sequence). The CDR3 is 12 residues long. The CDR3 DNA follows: TGTTCCAGCAGCTTGGCCCCCGGGGAGCTGTTTTTT. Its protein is CSSSLAPGELFF.

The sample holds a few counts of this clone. The CDR3 reads CASSRREEDRNQPQHF. The CDR3 DNA follows: TGTGCCAGCAGTAGAAGAGAAGAAGACAGAAATCAGCCCCAGCATTTT. This chain joins TRBV28 and TRBJ1-5; D perhaps matches TRBD1 (5 bases). The germline V gene has CDR1 MDHEN and CDR2 SYDVKM. The CDR3 is 16 residues long. V gave up 5 bases and J gave up 4 bases, with 18 bases separating them.

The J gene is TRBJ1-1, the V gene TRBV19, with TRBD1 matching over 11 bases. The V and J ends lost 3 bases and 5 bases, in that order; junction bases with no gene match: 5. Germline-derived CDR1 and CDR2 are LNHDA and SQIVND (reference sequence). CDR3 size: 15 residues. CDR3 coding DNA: TGTGCCAGTAGTATCGGACAGGGGGCGCGAACTGAAGCTTTCTTT. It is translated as CASSIGQGARTEAFF.

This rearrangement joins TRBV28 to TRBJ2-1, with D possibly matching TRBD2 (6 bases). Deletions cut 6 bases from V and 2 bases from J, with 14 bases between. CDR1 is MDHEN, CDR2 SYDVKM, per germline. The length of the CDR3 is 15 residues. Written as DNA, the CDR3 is TGTGCCAGCAGCGTCGCGCGGGAACCCTACAATGAGCAGTTCTTC. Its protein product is CASSVAREPYNEQFF.

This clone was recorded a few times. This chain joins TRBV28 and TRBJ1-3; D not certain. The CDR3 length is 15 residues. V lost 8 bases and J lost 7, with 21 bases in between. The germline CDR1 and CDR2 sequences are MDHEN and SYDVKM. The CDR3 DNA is TGTGCCAGCCAGACTCCTGCCTCTGGAAGGAACACCATATATTTT. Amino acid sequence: CASQTPASGRNTIYF.

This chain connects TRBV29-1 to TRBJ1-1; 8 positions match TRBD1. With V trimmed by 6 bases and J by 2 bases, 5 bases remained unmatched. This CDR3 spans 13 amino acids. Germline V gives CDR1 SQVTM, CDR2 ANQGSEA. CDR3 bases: TGCAGCGTCCAACAGGGGGACAACACTGAAGCTTTCTTT. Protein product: CSVQQGDNTEAFF.

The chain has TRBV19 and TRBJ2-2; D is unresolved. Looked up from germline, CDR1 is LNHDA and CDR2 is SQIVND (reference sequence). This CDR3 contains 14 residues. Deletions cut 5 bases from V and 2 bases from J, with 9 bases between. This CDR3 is CASSFTPNTGELFF. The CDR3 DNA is TGTGCCAGTAGTTTCACTCCCAACACCGGGGAGCTGTTTTTT.

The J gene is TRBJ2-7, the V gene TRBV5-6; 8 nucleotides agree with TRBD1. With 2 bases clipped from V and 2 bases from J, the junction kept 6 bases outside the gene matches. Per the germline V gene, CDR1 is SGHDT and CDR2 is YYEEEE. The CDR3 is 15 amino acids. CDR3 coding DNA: TGTGCCAGCAGCTTAGGACAGGGAAACCCCTACGAGCAGTACTTC. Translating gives CASSLGQGNPYEQYF.

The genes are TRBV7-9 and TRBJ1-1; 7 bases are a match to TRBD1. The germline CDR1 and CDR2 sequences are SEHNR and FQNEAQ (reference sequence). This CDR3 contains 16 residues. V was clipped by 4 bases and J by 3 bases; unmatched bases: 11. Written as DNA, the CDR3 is TGTGCCAGCAGCTCGTCGGGGCAGGGGGGACACACTGAAGCTTTCTTT. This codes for CASSSSGQGGHTEAFF.

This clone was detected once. CDR3 sequence reads: CASSPHPGGNEKLFF. CDR3 sequence (DNA): TGTGCCAGCAGTCCCCACCCGGGGGGTAATGAAAAACTGTTTTTT. The genes are TRBV27 and TRBJ1-4, with D perhaps TRBD1 (5 bases). The germline V gene has CDR1 MNHEY and CDR2 SMNVEV (reference sequence). The CDR3 is 15 amino acids. Trimming pared 5 bases from V and 4 bases from J, leaving 14 bases between.

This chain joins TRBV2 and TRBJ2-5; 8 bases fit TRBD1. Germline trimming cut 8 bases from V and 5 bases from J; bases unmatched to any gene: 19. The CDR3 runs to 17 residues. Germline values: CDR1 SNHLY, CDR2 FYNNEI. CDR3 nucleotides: TGTGCCAGCCATCCCGGACAGGGTCGTGTTAGCTCGGAGACCCAGTACTTC. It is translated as CASHPGQGRVSSETQYF. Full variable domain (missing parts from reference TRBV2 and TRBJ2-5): EPEVTQTPSHQVTQMGQEVILRCVPISNHLYFYWYRQILGQKVEFLVSFYNNEISEKSEIFDDQFSVERPDGSNFTLKIRSTKLEDSAMYFCASHPGQGRVSSETQYFGPGTRLLVL.

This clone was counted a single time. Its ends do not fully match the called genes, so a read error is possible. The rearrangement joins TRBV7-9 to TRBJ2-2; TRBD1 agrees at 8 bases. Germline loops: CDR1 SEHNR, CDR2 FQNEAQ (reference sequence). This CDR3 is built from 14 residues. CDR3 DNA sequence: TGTTCCAGCAGGGGTACACAGGGGGCCGGGGAGCTGTTTTTT. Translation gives CSSRGTQGAGELFF.

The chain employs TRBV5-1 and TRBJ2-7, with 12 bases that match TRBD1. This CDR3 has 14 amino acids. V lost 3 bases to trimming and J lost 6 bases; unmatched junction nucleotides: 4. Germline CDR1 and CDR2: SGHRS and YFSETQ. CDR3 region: CASSSGTGGCEQYF. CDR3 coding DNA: TGCGCCAGCAGCTCCGGGACAGGGGGCTGCGAGCAGTACTTC.

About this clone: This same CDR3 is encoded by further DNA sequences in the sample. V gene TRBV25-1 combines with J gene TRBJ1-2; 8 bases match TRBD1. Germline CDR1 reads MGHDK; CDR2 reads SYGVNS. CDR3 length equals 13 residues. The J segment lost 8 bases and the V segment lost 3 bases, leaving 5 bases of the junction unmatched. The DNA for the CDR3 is TGTGCCAGCAGTGATCAGGGGGCGAGGGGCTACACCTTC. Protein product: CASSDQGARGYTF.

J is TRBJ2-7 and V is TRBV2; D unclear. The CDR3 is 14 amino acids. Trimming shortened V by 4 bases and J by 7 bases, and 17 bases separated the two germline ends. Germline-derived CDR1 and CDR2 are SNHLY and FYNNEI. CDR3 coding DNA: TGTGCCAGCAGTGGGAGTACTGGCATTGGAGAGCAGTACTTC. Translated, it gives CASSGSTGIGEQYF.

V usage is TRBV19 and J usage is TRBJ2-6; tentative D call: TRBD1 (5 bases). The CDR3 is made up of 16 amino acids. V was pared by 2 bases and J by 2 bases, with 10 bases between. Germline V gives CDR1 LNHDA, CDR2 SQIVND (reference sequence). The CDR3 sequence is CASSISSRAGANVLTF. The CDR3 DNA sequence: TGTGCCAGTAGTATATCTTCCAGGGCTGGGGCCAACGTCCTGACTTTC.

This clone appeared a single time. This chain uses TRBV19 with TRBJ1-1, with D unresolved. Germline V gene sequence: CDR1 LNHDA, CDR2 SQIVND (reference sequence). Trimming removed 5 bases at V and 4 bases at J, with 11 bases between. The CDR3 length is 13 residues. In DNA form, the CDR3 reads TGTGCCAGTAGTCCGAGGAGGTCCACTGAAGCTTTCTTT. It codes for CASSPRRSTEAFF.

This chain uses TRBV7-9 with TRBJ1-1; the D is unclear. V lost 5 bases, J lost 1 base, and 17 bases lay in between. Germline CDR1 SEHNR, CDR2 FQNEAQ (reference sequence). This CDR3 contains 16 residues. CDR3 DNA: TGTGCCAGCAGCCCTTTTTCAGGCGTCTCGAACACTGAAGCTTTCTTT. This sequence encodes CASSPFSGVSNTEAFF.

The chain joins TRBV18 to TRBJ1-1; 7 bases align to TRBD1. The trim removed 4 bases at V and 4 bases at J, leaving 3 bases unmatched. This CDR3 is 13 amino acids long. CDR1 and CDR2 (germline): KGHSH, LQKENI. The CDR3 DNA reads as TGTGCCAGCTCACTCGGACAGGTCACTGAAGCTTTCTTT. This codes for CASSLGQVTEAFF.

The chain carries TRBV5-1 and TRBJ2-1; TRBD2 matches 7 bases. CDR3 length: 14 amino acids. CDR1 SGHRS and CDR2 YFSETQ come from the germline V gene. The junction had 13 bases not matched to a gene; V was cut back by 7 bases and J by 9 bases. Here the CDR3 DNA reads TGCGCCAGCGGGTCGGGAGGCCCTTTGGGTGAGCAGTTCTTC. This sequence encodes CASGSGGPLGEQFF.

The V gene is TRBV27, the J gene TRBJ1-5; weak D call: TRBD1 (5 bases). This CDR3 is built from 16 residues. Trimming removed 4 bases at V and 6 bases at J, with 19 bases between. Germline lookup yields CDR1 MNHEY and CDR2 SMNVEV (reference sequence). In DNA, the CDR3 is TGTGCCAGCAGTTCTCAAGCAGGGACTCTCCCTCAGCCCCAGCATTTT. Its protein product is CASSSQAGTLPQPQHF.

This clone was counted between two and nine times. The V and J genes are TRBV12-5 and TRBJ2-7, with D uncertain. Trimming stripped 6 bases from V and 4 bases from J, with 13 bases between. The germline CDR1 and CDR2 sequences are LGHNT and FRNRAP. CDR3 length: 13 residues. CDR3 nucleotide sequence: TGTGCTAGTGGAAAAATTCCATTGTACGAGCAGTACTTC. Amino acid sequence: CASGKIPLYEQYF.

The CDR3 bases are TGTGCCAGCGCCCGCAGCAGGTTCACCTACGAGCAGTACTTC. This sequence encodes CASARSRFTYEQYF. The rearrangement joins TRBV6-5 to TRBJ2-7; D gene unclear. This CDR3 comprises 14 residues. Germline assignment: CDR1 MNHEY and CDR2 SVGAGI. Deletions cut 8 bases from V and 2 bases from J, with 16 bases between.

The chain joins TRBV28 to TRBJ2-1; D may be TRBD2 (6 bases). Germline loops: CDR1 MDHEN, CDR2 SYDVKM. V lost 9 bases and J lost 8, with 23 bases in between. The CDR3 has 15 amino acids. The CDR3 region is CASHLGGADADEQFF. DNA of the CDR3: TGTGCCAGTCACCTGGGCGGGGCAGACGCCGATGAGCAGTTCTTC.

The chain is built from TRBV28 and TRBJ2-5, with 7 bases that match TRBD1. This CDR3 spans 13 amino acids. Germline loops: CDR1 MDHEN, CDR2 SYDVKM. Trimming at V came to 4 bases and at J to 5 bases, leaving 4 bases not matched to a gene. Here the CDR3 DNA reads TGTGCCAGCAGTTCACAGGGGTGGGAGACCCAGTACTTC. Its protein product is CASSSQGWETQYF.

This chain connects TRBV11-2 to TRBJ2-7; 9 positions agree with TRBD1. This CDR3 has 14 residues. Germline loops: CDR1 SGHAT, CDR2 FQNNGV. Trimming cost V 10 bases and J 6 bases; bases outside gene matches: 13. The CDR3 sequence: CATVPWDRAPEQYF. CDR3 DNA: TGTGCCACCGTACCCTGGGACAGGGCCCCCGAGCAGTACTTC.

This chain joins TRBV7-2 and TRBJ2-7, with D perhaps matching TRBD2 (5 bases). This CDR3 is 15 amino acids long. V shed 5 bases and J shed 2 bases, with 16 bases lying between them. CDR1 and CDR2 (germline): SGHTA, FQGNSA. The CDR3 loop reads CASSGSGRSTYEQYF. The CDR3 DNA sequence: TGTGCCAGCAGCGGCAGCGGTAGAAGCACCTACGAGCAGTACTTC.

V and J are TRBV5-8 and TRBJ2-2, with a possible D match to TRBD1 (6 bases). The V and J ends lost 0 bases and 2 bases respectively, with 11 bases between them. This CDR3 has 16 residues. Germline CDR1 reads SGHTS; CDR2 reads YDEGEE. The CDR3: CASSLATGDNTGELFF. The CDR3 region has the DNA TGTGCCAGCAGCTTGGCGACAGGAGACAACACCGGGGAGCTGTTTTTT.

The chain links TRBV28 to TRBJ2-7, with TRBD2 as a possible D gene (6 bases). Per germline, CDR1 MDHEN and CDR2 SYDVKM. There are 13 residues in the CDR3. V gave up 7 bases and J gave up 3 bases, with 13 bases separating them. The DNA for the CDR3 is TGTGCCAGCATTAGTAGCGGCTACTACGAGCAGTACTTC. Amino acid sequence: CASISSGYYEQYF.

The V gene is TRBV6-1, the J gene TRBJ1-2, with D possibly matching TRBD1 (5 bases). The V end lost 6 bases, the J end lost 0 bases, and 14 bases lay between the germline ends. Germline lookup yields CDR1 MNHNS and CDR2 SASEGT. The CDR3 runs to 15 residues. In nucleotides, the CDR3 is TGTGCCAGCAGCCTGGGGCGGGGAACTAACTATGGCTACACCTTC. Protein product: CASSLGRGTNYGYTF.